This T cell receptor beta chain is drawn from a study of shared clonotypes between healthy human individuals (TCRdb year 2020). Regarding the complete study: Three men and two women, aged 18 to 49 years, made up the cohort. For each donor, CD4 naive and CD4 memory were each run on three plates, CD8 naive on two plates, and CD8 memory on one plate. Libraries were prepared and TCR repertoires were sequenced by different laboratories using diverse techniques, in order to increase sequencing depth and limit assay-specific biases. To estimate repertoire size and how much clonotypes are shared between individuals, the study performed deep sequencing of blood TCR repertoires from five healthy adults. Per donor, leukapheresis produced somewhere between about 0.9 and 10 billion PBMCs. Points the paper makes about the study in general: Rarefaction of sorted-subset datasets indicated incomplete sequencing despite the large sequencing depth. Sampling was restricted to blood, and TCR repertoires in tissues likely differ from the TCR repertoires found in blood. Pairwise subsampling indicated that sequencing depth was expected to affect the degree of clonotype sharing among donors. Higher generation probabilities were observed for clonotypes shared by all four sorted-subset donors than for non-shared clonotypes. The small number of donors limited the genetic and exposure-history diversity represented. Larger estimated clonotype richness was generally found for naive subsets than for memory subsets. Across a handful of donors, 5% to 6% of naive CD4, approximately 3.6% of naive CD8, 2.3% of memory CD4, and 0.4% of memory CD8 clonotypes were shared.

TCR CDR3 regions were amplified from genomic DNA by multiplex PCR using the deep immunoSEQ assay. Genomic DNA extracted from each cell subset was distributed evenly over all wells of several immunoSEQ 96-well plates, and each plate served as one replicate. For sorted subsets, each replicate PCR was loaded with roughly 190 ng genomic DNA, equivalent to 30,000 or so T cell genomes. Purified libraries were quantified with a Qubit 3.0 fluorometer, sized on a Bioanalyzer 2100, and re-quantified with the KAPA Library Quantification kit. Every immunoSEQ 96-well plate was sequenced on a separate single-read 150-cycle Illumina NextSeq 550 flow cell. Per the source publication's procedure: The immunoSEQ output contained only junctional sequences without quality scores, so filtering could not match that applied to full-length reads. To assign V/J genes and CDR3, sequences were annotated using PyIR, a Python wrapper for IgBLAST v1.9, with IMGT germline references. Reads were removed for weak V/J assignments (E-value above 1e-6), missing CDR3, stop codons, out-of-frame junctions, or ambiguous translated residues. V3J clonotypes were defined as sequences sharing the same inferred V gene, J gene, and CDR3 amino acid sequence. To compute the percentage overlap between repertoires, the number of shared unique clonotypes was divided by the size of the smaller repertoire. Richness of each repertoire was evaluated using RTK rarefaction, the Chao1 estimator, and Recon v2.1 estimates of unobserved clonotypes. Generation probabilities for all TCRbeta clonotypes obtained by the gDNA method from a handful of donors were computed using OLGA. TCRdb retrieved this table from immuneACCESS and kept in-frame rearrangements only. Not all clones are present; in checked studies, unresolved V genes account for under half, and no reason is known for the remainder. D and trimming were read from the DNA, whereas the V and J calls and clone size are those reported in that table. In this sample the table shows about 110,000 clones, 68% of which occur a single time. The ten largest clonotypes hold 24% of the sample.

From cysteine to phenylalanine, the CDR3 is 18 amino acids long. CDR3 DNA is the only sequence kept; it has 54 bases, read in frame from the first base. At the junction V is shortened by 0 bases and J by 2 bases; bases outside the gene matches: 6. CDR1 and CDR2, looked up from the germline V gene, are MGHRA and YSYEKL. The donors were healthy, HIV-negative adults with no recently reported acute infections or vaccinations. Only Caucasian adults living in Nashville, Tennessee, USA were represented among the donors. CD8 memory samples consisted of magnetically selected CD45RO+ cells combined with CCR7-negative CD45RA+ effector memory (TemRA) cells. Blood was collected by leukapheresis, and PBMCs were isolated by Ficoll-Histopaque density gradient centrifugation and then cryopreserved in liquid nitrogen vapor phase. Purity and quantity of every magnetically sorted T cell population were checked by analytical flow cytometry. Genomic DNA was isolated from every sorted fraction and measured by UV absorbance on a Nanodrop 2000c.

With regard to this clone: No cognate antigen has been identified for it. The record has no base qualities; no much larger clone is one base away.

This TCR came from a woman aged 25 to 45 in good health. This receptor chain uses TRBV4-1 and TRBJ2-7; 14 bases in the middle match TRBD2. The sequencing input was memory CD8+ T cells sorted from blood. In light of the paper, this sample's cell subset or site label describes: CD45RO+ cells pooled with CCR7-negative TemRA cells. The CDR3 corresponds to CASSQDWTSGRLTYEQYF. The nucleotides are TGCGCCAGCAGCCAAGATTGGACTAGCGGGAGGCTCACCTACGAGCAGTACTTC.